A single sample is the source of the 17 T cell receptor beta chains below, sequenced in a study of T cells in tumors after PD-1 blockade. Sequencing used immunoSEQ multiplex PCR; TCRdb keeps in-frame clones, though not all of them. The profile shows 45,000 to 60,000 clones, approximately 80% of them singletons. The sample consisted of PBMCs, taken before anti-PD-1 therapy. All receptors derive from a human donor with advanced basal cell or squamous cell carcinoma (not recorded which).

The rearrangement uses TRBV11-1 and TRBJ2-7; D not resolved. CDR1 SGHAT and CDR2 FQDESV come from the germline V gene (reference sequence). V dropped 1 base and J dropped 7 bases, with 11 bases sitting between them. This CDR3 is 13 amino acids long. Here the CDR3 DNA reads TGTGCCAGCAGCTTAGATTGGGGAAGAGAGCAGTACTTC. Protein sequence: CASSLDWGREQYF.

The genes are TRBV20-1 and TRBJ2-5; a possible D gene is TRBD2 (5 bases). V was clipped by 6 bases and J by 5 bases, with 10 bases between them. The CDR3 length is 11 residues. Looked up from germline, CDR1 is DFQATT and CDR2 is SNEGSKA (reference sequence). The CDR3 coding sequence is TGCAGTGCCACATCGGGGGAGACCCAGTACTTC. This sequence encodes CSATSGETQYF.

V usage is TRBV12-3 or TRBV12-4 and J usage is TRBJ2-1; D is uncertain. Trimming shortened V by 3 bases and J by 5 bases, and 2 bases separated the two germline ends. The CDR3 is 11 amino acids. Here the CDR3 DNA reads TGTGCCAGCAGTTTCAACAATGAGCAGTTCTTC. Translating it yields CASSFNNEQFF.

CDR3 region: CASSLAPSGRRETQYF. In nucleotides, the CDR3 is TGTGCCAGCAGCCTGGCGCCCAGCGGGAGGAGGGAGACCCAGTACTTC. The chain is built from TRBV5-6 and TRBJ2-5, with TRBD2 identical over 9 bases. The V gene end was trimmed by 4 bases and the J gene end by 5 bases; junction bases not matched to a gene: 12. The CDR3 runs to 16 residues. Germline V gene data show CDR1 as SGHDT and CDR2 as YYEEEE. Supplemented by reference TRBV5-6 and TRBJ2-5, the full variable domain reads DAGVTQSPTHLIKTRGQQVTLRCSPKSGHDTVSWYQQALGQGPQFIFQYYEEEERQRGNFPDRFSGHQFPNYSSELNVNALLLGDSALYLCASSLAPSGRRETQYFGPGTRLLVL.

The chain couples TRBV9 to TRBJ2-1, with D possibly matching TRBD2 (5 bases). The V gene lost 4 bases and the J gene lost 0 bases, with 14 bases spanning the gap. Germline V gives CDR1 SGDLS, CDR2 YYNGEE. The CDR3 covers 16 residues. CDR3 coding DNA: TGTGCCAGCAGCCCCGCTAGCAGGAGCTCCTACAATGAGCAGTTCTTC. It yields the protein CASSPASRSSYNEQFF.

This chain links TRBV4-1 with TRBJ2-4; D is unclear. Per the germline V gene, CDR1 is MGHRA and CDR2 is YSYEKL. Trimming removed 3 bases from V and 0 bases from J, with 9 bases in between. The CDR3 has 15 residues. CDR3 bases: TGCGCCAGCAGCCAGCTTATTTTAGCCAAAAACATTCAGTACTTC. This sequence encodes CASSQLILAKNIQYF.

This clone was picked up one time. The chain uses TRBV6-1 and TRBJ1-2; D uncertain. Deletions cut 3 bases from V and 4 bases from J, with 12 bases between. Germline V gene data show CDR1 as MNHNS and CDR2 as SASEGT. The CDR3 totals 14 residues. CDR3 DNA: TGTGCCAGCAGTGATGGAGGTTCGATCTATGGCTACACCTTC. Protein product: CASSDGGSIYGYTF.

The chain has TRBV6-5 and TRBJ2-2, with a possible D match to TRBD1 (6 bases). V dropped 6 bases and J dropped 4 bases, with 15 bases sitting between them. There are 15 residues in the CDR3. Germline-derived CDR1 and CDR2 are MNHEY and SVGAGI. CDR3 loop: CASSRNRAGTGELFF. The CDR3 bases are TGTGCCAGCAGCCGAAACAGGGCTGGCACCGGGGAGCTGTTTTTT.

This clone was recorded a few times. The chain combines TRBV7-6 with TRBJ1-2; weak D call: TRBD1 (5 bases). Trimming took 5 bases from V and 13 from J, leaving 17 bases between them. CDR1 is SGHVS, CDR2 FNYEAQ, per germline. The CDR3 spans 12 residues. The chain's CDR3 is CASSPRGRAPTF. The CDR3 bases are TGTGCCAGCAGCCCGAGGGGTAGGGCTCCCACCTTC.

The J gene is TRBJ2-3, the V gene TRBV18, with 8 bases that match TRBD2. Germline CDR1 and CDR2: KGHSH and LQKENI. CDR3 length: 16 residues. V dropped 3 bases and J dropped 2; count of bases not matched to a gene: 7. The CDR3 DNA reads TGTGCCAGCTCACCTTCCGTTAGCGGGATCACAGATACGCAGTATTTT. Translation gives CASSPSVSGITDTQYF. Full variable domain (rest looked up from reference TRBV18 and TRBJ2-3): NAGVMQNPRHLVRRRGQEARLRCSPMKGHSHVYWYRQLPEEGLKFMVYLQKENIIDESGMPKERFSAEFPKEGPSILRIQQVVRGDSAAYFCASSPSVSGITDTQYFGPGTRLTVL.

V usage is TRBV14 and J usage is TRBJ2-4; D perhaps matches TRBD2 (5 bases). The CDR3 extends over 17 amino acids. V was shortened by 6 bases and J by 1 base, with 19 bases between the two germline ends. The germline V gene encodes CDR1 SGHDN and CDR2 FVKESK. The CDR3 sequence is CASRPRVGAGAKNIQYF. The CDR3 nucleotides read TGTGCCAGCAGACCGCGGGTGGGAGCCGGGGCCAAAAACATTCAGTACTTC.

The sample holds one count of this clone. This CDR3 is CASREGLPGGGAQYF. The CDR3 DNA sequence: TGTGCCAGCAGGGAGGGACTGCCGGGAGGGGGTGCGCAGTATTTT. The V and J genes are TRBV7-9 and TRBJ2-3, with 8 bases lining up with TRBD2. Per germline, CDR1 SEHNR and CDR2 FQNEAQ (reference sequence). With 6 bases clipped from V and 10 bases from J, the junction kept 15 bases outside the gene matches. The CDR3 consists of 15 residues.

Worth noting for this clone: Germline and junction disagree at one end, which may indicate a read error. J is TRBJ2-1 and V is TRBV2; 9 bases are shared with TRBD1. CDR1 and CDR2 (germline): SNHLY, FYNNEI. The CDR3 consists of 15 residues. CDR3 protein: CASREEGQGYNEQFF. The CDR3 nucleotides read TGTGCCAGCAGGGAAGAGGGACAGGGCTACAATGAGCAGTTCTTC. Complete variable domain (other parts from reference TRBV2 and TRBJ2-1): EPEVTQTPSHQVTQMGQEVILRCVPISNHLYFYWYRQILGQKVEFLVSFYNNEISEKSEIFDDQFSVERPDGSNFTLKIRSTKLEDSAMYFCASREEGQGYNEQFFGPGTRLTVL.

Written as DNA, the CDR3 is TGTGCCACCAGTGCCGGGTCTAGCGGGAGACACGAGCAGTACTTC. Protein: CATSAGSSGRHEQYF. The chain recombines TRBV24-1 with TRBJ2-7, with 10 bases matching TRBD2. This CDR3 comprises 15 residues. Germline CDR1 is KGHDR and CDR2 is SFDVKD. The ends lost 5 bases at V and 5 bases at J; junction bases unmatched: 8.

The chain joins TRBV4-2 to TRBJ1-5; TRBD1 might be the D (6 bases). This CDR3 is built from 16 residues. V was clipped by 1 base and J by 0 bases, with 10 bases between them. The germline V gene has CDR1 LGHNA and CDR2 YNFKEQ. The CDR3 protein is CASSQGDRTSNQPQHF. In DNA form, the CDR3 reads TGTGCCAGCAGCCAAGGAGACAGGACTAGCAATCAGCCCCAGCATTTT.

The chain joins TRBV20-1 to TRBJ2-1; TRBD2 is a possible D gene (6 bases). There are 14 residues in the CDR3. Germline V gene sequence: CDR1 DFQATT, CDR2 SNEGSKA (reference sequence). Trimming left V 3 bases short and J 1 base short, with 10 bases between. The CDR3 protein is CSASSGGSYNEQFF. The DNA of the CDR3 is TGCAGTGCTAGTAGCGGCGGGTCCTACAATGAGCAGTTCTTC.

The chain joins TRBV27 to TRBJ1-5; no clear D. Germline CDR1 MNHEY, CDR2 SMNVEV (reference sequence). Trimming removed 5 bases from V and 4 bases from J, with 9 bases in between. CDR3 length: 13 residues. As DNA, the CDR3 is TGTGCCAGCAGTAACTTTACGAATCAGCCCCAGCATTTT. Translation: CASSNFTNQPQHF.